These 12 T cell receptor beta chains came from one sample sequenced in a study of STAT5B mutations in CD4+ large granular lymphocyte leukemia. The method was immunoSEQ multiplex PCR; TCRdb's version includes in-frame clones alone and lacks a portion of them. The table has 15,000 to 25,000 clones, approximately 84% seen once. Sequencing was carried out using CD4+ T cells from blood buffy coats. Source of these receptors: a human donor in good health.

The rearrangement joins TRBV6-1 to TRBJ2-3; D might be TRBD1 or TRBD2, each matching 6 bases. With 7 bases removed from V and 5 bases from J, the gap between germline ends came to 16 bases. The CDR3 length is 14 residues. Germline V gene lookup returns CDR1 MNHNS and CDR2 SASEGT. For the CDR3, the DNA is TGTGCCAGCAACGGGGGCAGATTTTTAGATACGCAGTATTTT. Its translation is CASNGGRFLDTQYF.

The gene calls are TRBV7-7 and TRBJ2-1; 7 bases are a match to TRBD2. The length of the CDR3 is 14 residues. Germline V lookup: CDR1 SSHAT, CDR2 FNYEAQ (reference sequence). The ends lost 3 bases at V and 7 bases at J; junction bases unmatched: 6. CDR3 residues: CASSLAGARNEQFF. The DNA for the CDR3 is TGTGCCAGCAGCTTGGCGGGAGCTCGGAATGAGCAGTTCTTC.

The chain combines TRBV4-1 with TRBJ1-5; D unresolved. CDR1 MGHRA and CDR2 YSYEKL come from the germline V gene. This CDR3 has 15 amino acids. V shed 1 base and J shed 0 bases, with 7 bases lying between them. As DNA, the CDR3 is TGCGCCAGCAGCCAAGGCACCTATAGCAATCAGCCCCAGCATTTT. Translating it yields CASSQGTYSNQPQHF.

This clone was detected only once. The chain combines TRBV29-1 with TRBJ2-1; TRBD2 agrees at 8 bases. This CDR3 region has 13 residues. Germline-derived CDR1 and CDR2 are SQVTM and ANQGSEA. The V gene end was trimmed by 6 bases and the J gene end by 5 bases; junction bases not matched to a gene: 6. The CDR3 loop is CSVSGLADNEQFF. The DNA of the CDR3 is TGCAGCGTCTCCGGACTAGCCGACAATGAGCAGTTCTTC.

CDR3 DNA sequence: TGTGCCATCAGTGGGGCGGGAGAGAACACTGAAGCTTTCTTT. Residues: CAISGAGENTEAFF. J is TRBJ1-1 and V is TRBV10-3; D call uncertain. CDR1 ENHRY and CDR2 SYGVKD come from the germline V gene. The CDR3 is 14 amino acids. Between the trimmed V and J ends, which lost 4 bases and 1 base, there was a span of 10 bases.

The CDR3, as DNA: TGTGCCAGCAGCGGAAAGGGGACCGGGGAGCTGTTTTTT. This sequence encodes CASSGKGTGELFF. The chain couples TRBV5-6 to TRBJ2-2, with D tentatively TRBD1 (5 bases). V lost 4 bases to trimming and J lost 5 bases, with 9 bases between them. Germline V gene sequence: CDR1 SGHDT, CDR2 YYEEEE. This CDR3 has 13 residues. Looking up the rest from reference TRBV5-6 and TRBJ2-2 gives the full variable domain: DAGVTQSPTHLIKTRGQQVTLRCSPKSGHDTVSWYQQALGQGPQFIFQYYEEEERQRGNFPDRFSGHQFPNYSSELNVNALLLGDSALYLCASSGKGTGELFFGEGSRLTVL.

This clone was detected only a few times. The CDR3 sequence is CASGRVATGELFF. The CDR3 nucleotides are TGTGCCAGCGGGCGGGTAGCTACCGGGGAGCTGTTTTTT. V gene TRBV14 combines with J gene TRBJ2-2; a possible D gene is TRBD2 (5 bases). Trimming shortened V by 8 bases and J by 5 bases, and 12 bases separated the two germline ends. This CDR3 is 13 amino acids long. Germline CDR1 reads SGHDN; CDR2 reads FVKESK.

This clone has just a few counts. The chain couples TRBV9 to TRBJ1-4; D ambiguous. The CDR3 extends over 14 amino acids. V shed 4 bases and J shed 1 base, with 8 bases lying between them. Germline values: CDR1 SGDLS, CDR2 YYNGEE. In DNA, the CDR3 is TGTGCCAGCAGCCTAGGAATAACTAATGAAAAACTGTTTTTT. Translation: CASSLGITNEKLFF.

The chain combines TRBV7-8 with TRBJ2-1; TRBD2 matches 11 bases. The CDR3 is 15 residues long. CDR1 SGHVS and CDR2 FQNEAQ come from the germline V gene. The V segment lost 5 bases and the J segment 9 bases; nucleotides outside the gene matches: 9. CDR3 sequence: CASSAGLAVPFEQFF. DNA for the CDR3: TGTGCCAGCAGCGCGGGACTAGCGGTCCCATTTGAGCAGTTCTTC.

This clone has only one observation. The J gene is TRBJ2-1, the V gene TRBV10-2; TRBD2 agrees at 13 bases. The J segment lost 5 bases and the V segment lost 8 bases, leaving 6 bases of the junction unmatched. This CDR3 is 15 amino acids long. In germline, CDR1 is WSHSY, CDR2 SAAADI. CDR3 DNA: TGCGCCAGCCACAAAGGACTAGCGGGAGACAATGAGCAGTTCTTC. Protein sequence: CASHKGLAGDNEQFF.

The genes are TRBV6-6 and TRBJ2-7; D gene uncertain. Germline V gene lookup returns CDR1 MNHNY and CDR2 SVGAGI (reference sequence). V lost 5 bases, J lost 3 bases, and 8 bases lay in between. CDR3 length: 12 residues. The CDR3 protein is CASSVASYEQYF. CDR3 bases: TGTGCCAGCAGTGTAGCAAGCTACGAGCAGTACTTC.

V usage is TRBV4-2 and J usage is TRBJ2-4, with a weak D call TRBD2 (5 bases). CDR1 and CDR2 (germline): LGHNA, YNFKEQ. This CDR3 comprises 14 residues. The ends were cut back, 2 bases at V and 6 bases at J, with 11 bases in the middle. In nucleotides, the CDR3 is TGTGCCAGCAGCCAAAGCGGTGCCTCAAACATTCAGTACTTC. Translation: CASSQSGASNIQYF.